Sequencing of this T cell receptor beta chain was carried out in a study of T cells after yellow fever vaccination. On this clonotype: Its specificity is not known.

Study-level findings and limits: Bulk-population clonotypes that are abundant could appear as contaminants in FACS-sorted repertoires.

TCRdb re-derived calls from the 5' RACE reads in MiXCR, one entry per CDR3 protein. The table lists some 350,000 distinct CDR3 sequences, 3.5% to 4.5% of them singletons, with roughly 24% in the top ten. The sequencing here drew on PBMCs, taken 5 days after the yellow fever booster vaccination. The sequence came from a man aged 18 to 30 who received the YFV17D yellow fever vaccine.

CDR3 in DNA: TGCGCCAGCAGCCCGTTTGCCCTCGGCACTGAAGCTTTCTTT. It codes for CASSPFALGTEAFF. V is TRBV5-1 and J is TRBJ1-1; D not certain. CDR1 SGHRS and CDR2 YFSETQ come from the germline V gene. V dropped 4 bases and J dropped 4 bases, with 14 bases sitting between them. The CDR3 totals 14 residues.